This T cell receptor (beta chain) was retrieved from a study of blood T cell repertoires in COVID-19. Across the whole study: Sample material is recorded as cDNA or gDNA derived from T cells, B-cell-depleted T cells, or PBMCs.

V gave up 4 bases and J gave up 4 bases, with 11 bases separating them. The germline V gene encodes CDR1 SGHRS and CDR2 YFSETQ. The CDR3 extends over 13 amino acids. This clone was picked up one time. TCRdb's table, derived via immunoSEQ multiplex PCR, lists solely in-frame clones and lacks some. The sample lists tens of thousands of clones, roughly four fifths occurring once. The chain joins TRBV5-1 to TRBJ2-5, with D possibly being TRBD2 (6 bases). Sequenced material: peripheral blood. This TCR was recovered from a woman between 70 and 85 years old with acute or convalescent COVID-19. The CDR3, as DNA: TGCGCCAGCAGCCGGGAGTCGGGAGAGACCCAGTACTTC. Protein sequence: CASSRESGETQYF.